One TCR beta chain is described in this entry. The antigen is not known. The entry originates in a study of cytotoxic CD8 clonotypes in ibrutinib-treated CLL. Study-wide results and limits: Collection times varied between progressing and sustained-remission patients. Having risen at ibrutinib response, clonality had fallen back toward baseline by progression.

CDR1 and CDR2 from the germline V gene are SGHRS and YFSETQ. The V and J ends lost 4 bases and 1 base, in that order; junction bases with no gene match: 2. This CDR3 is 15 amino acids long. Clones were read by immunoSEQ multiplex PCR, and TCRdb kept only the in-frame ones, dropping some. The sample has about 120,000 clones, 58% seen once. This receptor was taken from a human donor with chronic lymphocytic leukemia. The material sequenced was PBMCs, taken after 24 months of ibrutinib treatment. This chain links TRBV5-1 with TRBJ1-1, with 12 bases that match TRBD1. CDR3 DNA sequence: TGCGCCAGCAGCGGGACAGGGGGCAAGAACACTGAAGCTTTCTTT. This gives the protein CASSGTGGKNTEAFF. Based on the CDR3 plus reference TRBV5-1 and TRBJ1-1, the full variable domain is KAGVTQTPRYLIKTRGQQVTLSCSPISGHRSVSWYQQTPGQGLQFLFEYFSETQRNKGNFPGRFSGRQFSNSRSEMNVSTLELGDSALYLCASSGTGGKNTEAFFGQGTRLTVV.